The entry below describes one T cell receptor beta chain. Its antigen is unknown. CDR3 length: 12 amino acids. Trimming pared 6 bases from V and 6 bases from J, leaving 12 bases between. Germline V gene lookup returns CDR1 ENHRY and CDR2 SYGVKD. The record originates from a study of T cells after yellow fever vaccination. Study in general: SMART-Seq v4 Ultra Low Input prepared libraries from low-cell fractions.

By 5'RACE template switching, TCR cDNA was produced, with a universal primer site and UMIs added in the process. TCRdb redid the calling of the 5' RACE reads with MiXCR, one entry per CDR3 protein. The sample gives more than 300,000 distinct CDR3 sequences, approximately 4% of which show up once; roughly 21% is in the top ten. Study-wide results and caveats: The study noted that FACS-sorted repertoires could contain abundant clonotypes contaminating from the bulk population. The CD4 and CD8 compartments had a small share of their clonotypes in common.

The J gene is TRBJ2-7, the V gene TRBV10-3; D is unresolved. This specimen consisted of PBMCs, obtained 15 days after the yellow fever booster vaccination. This receptor was obtained from a man between 18 and 35 years old who received the YFV17D yellow fever vaccine. The CDR3 protein is CAIRGSYPEQYV. The CDR3 DNA reads TGTGCCATCAGGGGGTCTTACCCCGAGCAGTACGTC.